This T cell receptor (beta chain) was obtained from a study of blood T cells in healthy people across ages. Study outcomes and limitations: Older individuals had lower TCR beta diversity per million T cells (the decline was roughly linear).

At least ten counts were recorded for this clonotype. Its antigen remains unknown. The second PCR ran about 6 to 12 cycles with a sample-barcoded 5' primer and J-beta primers. Researchers report that each sample yielded at least 2.5 million CDR3-containing paired-end reads. TCRdb re-derived calls from the 5' RACE reads in MiXCR, one entry per CDR3 protein. Of 650,000 to 700,000 distinct CDR3 sequences listed, 32% are singletons. The sequence was collected from a woman older than 75 in good health. Sequenced sample: blood.

CDR3 DNA: TGTGCCAGCAGCATCTGGGGGGACGGATCCTACGAGCAGTACTTC. This encodes CASSIWGDGSYEQYF. The chain has TRBV14 and TRBJ2-7; a weak D match, TRBD2 (6 bases). The germline CDR1 and CDR2 sequences are SGHDN and FVKESK. The CDR3 length is 15 residues. Between the trimmed V and J ends, which lost 5 bases and 1 base, there was a span of 15 bases. Filled out from reference TRBV14 and TRBJ2-7, the complete variable domain reads EAGVTQFPSHSVIEKGQTVTLRCDPISGHDNLYWYRRVMGKEIKFLLHFVKESKQDESGMPNNRFLAERTGGTYSTLKVQPAELEDSGVYFCASSIWGDGSYEQYFGPGTRLTVT.